This T cell receptor beta chain stems from a study of T cells in Graves' hyperthyroidism and ophthalmopathy. The source material, RNA transcripts, was used to amplify TCR beta CDR3 regions. TCR CDR3 regions were first amplified by RT-PCR with HTBI primers. TCRdb re-called the multiplex PCR reads through MiXCR, storing one row per CDR3 protein. In the table there are some 300,000 distinct CDR3 sequences, about 13% of which are singletons. The hyperthyroidism patients had all been newly diagnosed, and their disease duration was under 2 months. Their ages ranged from 18 to 65 years. In this sample, this clonotype turned up many times. Its antigen is unknown. In germline, CDR1 is SGHTA, CDR2 FQGNSA. V was trimmed by 3 bases and J by 0 bases, leaving 8 bases between them. CDR3 size: 14 residues. Study-wide results and limits: Median prediction lead before ophthalmopathy onset was 6.5 months with the model.

Material for sequencing was blood. The sequence came from a woman aged 40 to 49 with Graves' hyperthyroidism. The chain carries TRBV7-2 and TRBJ1-1; D remains unclear. CDR3 DNA: TGTGCCAGCAGCTTGCAGAATTTGAACACTGAAGCTTTCTTT. This encodes CASSLQNLNTEAFF. Variable domain in full (rest from reference TRBV7-2 and TRBJ1-1): GAGVSQSPSNKVTEKGKDVELRCDPISGHTALYWYRQSLGQGLEFLIYFQGNSAPDKSGLPSDRFSAERTGGSVSTLTIQRTQQEDSAVYLCASSLQNLNTEAFFGQGTRLTVV.